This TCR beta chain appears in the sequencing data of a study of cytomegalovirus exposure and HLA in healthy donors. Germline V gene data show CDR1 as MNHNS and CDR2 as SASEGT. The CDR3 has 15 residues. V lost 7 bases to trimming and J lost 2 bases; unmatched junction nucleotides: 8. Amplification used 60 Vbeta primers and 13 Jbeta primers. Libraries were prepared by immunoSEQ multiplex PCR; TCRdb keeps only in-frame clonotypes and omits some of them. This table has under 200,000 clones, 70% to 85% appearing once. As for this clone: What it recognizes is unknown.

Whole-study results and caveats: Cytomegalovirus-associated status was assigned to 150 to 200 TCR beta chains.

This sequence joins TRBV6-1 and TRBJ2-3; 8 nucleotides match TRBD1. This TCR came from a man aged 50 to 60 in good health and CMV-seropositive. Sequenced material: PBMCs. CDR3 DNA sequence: TGTGCCAGCAAGTACAGGGGGAGATACACAGATACGCAGTATTTT. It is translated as CASKYRGRYTDTQYF.